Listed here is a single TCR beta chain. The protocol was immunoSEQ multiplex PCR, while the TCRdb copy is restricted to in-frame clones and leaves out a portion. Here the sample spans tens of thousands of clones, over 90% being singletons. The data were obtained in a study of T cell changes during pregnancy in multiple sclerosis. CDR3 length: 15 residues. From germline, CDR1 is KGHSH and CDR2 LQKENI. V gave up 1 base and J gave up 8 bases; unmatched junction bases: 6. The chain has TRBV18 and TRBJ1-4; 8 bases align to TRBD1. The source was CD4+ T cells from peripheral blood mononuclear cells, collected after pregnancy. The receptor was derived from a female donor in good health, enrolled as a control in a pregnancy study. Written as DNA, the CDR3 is TGTGCCAGCTCACCACGGACAGGGAAAGGCGAAAAACTGTTTTTT. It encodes CASSPRTGKGEKLFF. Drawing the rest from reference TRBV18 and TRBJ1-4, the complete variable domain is NAGVMQNPRHLVRRRGQEARLRCSPMKGHSHVYWYRQLPEEGLKFMVYLQKENIIDESGMPKERFSAEFPKEGPSILRIQQVVRGDSAAYFCASSPRTGKGEKLFFGSGTQLSVL.